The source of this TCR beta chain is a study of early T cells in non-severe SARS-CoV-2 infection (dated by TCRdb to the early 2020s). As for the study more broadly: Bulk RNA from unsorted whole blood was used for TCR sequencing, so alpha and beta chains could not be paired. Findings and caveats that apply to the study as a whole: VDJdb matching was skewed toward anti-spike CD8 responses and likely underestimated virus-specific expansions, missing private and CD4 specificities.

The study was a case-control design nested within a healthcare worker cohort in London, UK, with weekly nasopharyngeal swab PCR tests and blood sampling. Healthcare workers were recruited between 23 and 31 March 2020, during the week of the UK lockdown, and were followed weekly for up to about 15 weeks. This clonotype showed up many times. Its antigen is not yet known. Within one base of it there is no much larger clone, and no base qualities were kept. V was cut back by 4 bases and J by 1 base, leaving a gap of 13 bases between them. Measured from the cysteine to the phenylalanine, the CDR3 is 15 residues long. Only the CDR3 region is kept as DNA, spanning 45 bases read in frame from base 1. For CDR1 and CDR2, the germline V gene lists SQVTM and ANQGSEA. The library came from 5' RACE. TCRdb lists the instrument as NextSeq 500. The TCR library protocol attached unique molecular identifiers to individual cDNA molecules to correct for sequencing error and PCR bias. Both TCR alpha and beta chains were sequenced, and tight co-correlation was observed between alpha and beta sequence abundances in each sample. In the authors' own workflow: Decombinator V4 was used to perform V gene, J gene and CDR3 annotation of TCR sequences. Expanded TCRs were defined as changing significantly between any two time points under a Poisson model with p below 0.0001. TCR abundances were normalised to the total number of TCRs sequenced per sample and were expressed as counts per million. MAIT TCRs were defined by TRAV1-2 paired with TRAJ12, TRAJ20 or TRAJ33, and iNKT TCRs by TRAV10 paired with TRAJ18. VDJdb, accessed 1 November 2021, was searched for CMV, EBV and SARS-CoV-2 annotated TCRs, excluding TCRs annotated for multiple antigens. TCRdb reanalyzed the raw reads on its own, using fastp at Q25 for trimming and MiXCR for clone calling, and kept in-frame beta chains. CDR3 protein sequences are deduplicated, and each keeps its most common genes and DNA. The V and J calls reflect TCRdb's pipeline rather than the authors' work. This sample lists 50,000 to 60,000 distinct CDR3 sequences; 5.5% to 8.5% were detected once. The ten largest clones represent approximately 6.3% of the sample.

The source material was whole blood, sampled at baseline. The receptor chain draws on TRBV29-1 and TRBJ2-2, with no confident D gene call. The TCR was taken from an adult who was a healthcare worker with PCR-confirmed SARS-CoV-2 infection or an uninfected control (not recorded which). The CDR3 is CSVAPGWGNTGELFF. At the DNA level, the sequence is TGCAGCGTTGCACCGGGCTGGGGGAACACCGGGGAGCTGTTTTTT.